The sequence of this T cell receptor (beta chain) was determined in a study of T cells in localized non-small cell lung cancer. TCRdb keeps only in-frame clones here, not all; method: immunoSEQ multiplex PCR. The sample lists about 74,000 clones; approximately 84% were seen once. The ends were cut back, 3 bases at V and 5 bases at J, with 7 bases in the middle. CDR1 and CDR2 from the germline V gene are LNHDA and SQIVND (reference sequence). CDR3 length: 12 amino acids. The genes are TRBV19 and TRBJ1-1; D ambiguous. The origin of this receptor is a female donor over 55 with stage I lung adenocarcinoma. The sample was peripheral blood, taken before any cancer treatment. In nucleotides, the CDR3 is TGTGCCAGTAGTATTCGGGTAACTGAAGCTTTCTTT. It translates to CASSIRVTEAFF.